The clone carrying this T cell receptor (beta chain) was recorded once. The data belong to a study of T cell responses to AZD1222 COVID-19 vaccine. Clones were sequenced by immunoSEQ multiplex PCR, and TCRdb holds only the in-frame ones, with some missing. The data hold 20,000 to 30,000 clones, with roughly 84% observed a single time. The CDR3 has 15 amino acids. The sample in question was peripheral blood, obtained 28 days after the second AZD1222 dose. The V call is TRBV21-1, the J call TRBJ2-5; the table assigns TRBD1, which was not confirmed against the DNA. TRBV21-1 is annotated as a pseudogene. The origin of this receptor is an adult who received the AZD1222 COVID-19 vaccine. The CDR3 nucleotides are TGTGCCAGCAACGAGGGACAGGGAATCGGAGAGACCCAGTACTTC. Residues: CASNEGQGIGETQYF.